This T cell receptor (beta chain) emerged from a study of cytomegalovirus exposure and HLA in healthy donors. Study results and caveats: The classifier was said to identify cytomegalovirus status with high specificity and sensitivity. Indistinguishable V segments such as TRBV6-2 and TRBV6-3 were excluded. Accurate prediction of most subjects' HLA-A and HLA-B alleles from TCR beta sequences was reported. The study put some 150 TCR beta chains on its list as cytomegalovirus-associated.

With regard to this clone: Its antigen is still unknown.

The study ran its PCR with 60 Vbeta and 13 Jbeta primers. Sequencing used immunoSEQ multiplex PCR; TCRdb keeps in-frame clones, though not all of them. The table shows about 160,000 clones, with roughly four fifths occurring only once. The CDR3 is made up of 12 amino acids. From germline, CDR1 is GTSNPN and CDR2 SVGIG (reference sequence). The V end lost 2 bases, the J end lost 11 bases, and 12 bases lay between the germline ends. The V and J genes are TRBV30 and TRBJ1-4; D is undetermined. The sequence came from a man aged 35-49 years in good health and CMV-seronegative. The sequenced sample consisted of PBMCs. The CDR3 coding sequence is TGTGCCTGGAGTCGGACTCTCTCGAAACTGTTTTTT. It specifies CAWSRTLSKLFF.